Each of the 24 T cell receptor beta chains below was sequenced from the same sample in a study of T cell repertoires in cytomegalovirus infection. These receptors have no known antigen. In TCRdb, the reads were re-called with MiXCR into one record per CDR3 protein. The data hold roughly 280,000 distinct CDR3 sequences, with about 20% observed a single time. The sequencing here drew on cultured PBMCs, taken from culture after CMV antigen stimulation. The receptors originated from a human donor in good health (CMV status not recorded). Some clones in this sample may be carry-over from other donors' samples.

CDR3 sequence (DNA): TGTGCCAGCAGTTTCGGAAGGGGGTCCTTTACCATCACAGATACGCAGTATTTT. Translated: CASSFGRGSFTITDTQYF. The J gene is TRBJ2-3, the V gene TRBV12-3 or TRBV12-4; the D gene is possibly TRBD1 (6 bases). CDR3 size: 18 residues. The germline V and J ends were trimmed by 3 bases and 2 bases, with 21 bases remaining between them.

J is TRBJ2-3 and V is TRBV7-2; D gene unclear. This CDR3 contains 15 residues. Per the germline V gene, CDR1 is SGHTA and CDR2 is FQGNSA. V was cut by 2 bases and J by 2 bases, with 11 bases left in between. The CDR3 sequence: CASSLSGRYTDTQYF. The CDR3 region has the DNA TGTGCCAGCAGCTTATCGGGCAGGTACACAGATACGCAGTATTTT. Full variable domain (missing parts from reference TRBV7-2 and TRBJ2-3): GAGVSQSPSNKVTEKGKDVELRCDPISGHTALYWYRQSLGQGLEFLIYFQGNSAPDKSGLPSDRFSAERTGGSVSTLTIQRTQQEDSAVYLCASSLSGRYTDTQYFGPGTRLTVL.

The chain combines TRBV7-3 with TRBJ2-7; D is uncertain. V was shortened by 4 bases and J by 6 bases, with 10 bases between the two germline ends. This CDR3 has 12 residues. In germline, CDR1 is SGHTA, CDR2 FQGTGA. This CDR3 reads CASSSNRREQYF. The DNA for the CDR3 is TGTGCCAGCAGCTCCAATAGGCGCGAGCAGTACTTC.

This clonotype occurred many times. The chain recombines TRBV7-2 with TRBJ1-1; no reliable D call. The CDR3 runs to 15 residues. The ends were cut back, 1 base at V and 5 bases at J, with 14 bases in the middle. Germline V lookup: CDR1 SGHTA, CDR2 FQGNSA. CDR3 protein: CASSLGVLLGTEAFF. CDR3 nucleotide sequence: TGTGCCAGCAGCTTAGGTGTGCTCCTGGGGACTGAAGCTTTCTTT.

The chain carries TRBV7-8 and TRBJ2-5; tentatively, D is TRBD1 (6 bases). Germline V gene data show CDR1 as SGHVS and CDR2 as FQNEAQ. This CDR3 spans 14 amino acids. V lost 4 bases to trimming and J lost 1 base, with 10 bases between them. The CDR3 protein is CASSSWGPQETQYF. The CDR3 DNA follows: TGTGCCAGCAGCTCCTGGGGGCCCCAAGAGACCCAGTACTTC.

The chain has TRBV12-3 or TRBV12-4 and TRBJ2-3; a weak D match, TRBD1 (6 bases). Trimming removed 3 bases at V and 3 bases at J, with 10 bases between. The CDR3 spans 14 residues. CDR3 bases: TGTGCCAGCAGTTTGTGGGGGCTTACAGATACGCAGTATTTT. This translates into CASSLWGLTDTQYF.

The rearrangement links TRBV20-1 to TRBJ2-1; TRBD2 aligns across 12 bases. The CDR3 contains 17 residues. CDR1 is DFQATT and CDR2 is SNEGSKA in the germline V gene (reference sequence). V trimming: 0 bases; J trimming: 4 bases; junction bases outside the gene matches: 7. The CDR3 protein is CSARELGLAGIYNEQFF. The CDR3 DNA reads TGCAGTGCTAGAGAGCTCGGACTAGCGGGGATTTACAATGAGCAGTTCTTC.

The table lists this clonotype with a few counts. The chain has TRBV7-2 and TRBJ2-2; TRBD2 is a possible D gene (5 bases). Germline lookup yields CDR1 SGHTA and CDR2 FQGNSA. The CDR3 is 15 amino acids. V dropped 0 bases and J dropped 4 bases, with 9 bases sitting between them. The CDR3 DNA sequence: TGTGCCAGCAGCTTAGCCCTCGCGGGCACCGGGGAGCTGTTTTTT. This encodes CASSLALAGTGELFF.

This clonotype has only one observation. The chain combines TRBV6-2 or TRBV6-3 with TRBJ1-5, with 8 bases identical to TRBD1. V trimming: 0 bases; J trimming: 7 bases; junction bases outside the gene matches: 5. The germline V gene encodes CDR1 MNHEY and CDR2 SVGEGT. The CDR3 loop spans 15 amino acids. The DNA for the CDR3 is TGTGCCAGCAGTTACTCACAGGGGGAGCGACAGCCCCAGCATTTT. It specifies CASSYSQGERQPQHF.

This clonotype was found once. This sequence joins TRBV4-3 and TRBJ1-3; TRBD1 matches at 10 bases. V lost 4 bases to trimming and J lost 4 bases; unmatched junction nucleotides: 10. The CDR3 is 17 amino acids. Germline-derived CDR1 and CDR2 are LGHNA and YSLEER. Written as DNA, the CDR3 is TGCGCCAGCAGCCCCACGCCGGGACAGGGGTTAGGAAACACCATATATTTT. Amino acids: CASSPTPGQGLGNTIYF.

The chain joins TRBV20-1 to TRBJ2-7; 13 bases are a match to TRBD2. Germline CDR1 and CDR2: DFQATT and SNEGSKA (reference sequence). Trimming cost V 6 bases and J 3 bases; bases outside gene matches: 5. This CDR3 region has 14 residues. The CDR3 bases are TGCAGTGCACCACTAGCGGGAGGGGGCTACGAGCAGTACTTC. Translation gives CSAPLAGGGYEQYF.

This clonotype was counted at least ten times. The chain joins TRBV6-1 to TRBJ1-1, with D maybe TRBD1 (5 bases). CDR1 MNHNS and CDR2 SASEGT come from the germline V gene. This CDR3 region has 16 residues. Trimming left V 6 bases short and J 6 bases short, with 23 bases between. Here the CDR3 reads CASSFEVGQGVAEAFF. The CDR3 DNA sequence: TGTGCCAGCAGCTTCGAAGTTGGGCAGGGAGTTGCTGAAGCTTTCTTT.

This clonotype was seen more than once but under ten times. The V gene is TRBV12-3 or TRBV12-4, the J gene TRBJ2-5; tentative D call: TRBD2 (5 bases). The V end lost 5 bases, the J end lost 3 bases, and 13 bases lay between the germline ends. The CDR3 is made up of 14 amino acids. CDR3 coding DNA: TGTGCCAGCAGTCAAACCTTGGAGGAAGAGACCCAGTACTTC. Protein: CASSQTLEEETQYF.

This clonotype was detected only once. The CDR3 region is CASSLGDGRNQPQHF. Written as DNA, the CDR3 is TGTGCCAGCAGCTTGGGCGATGGAAGAAATCAGCCCCAGCATTTT. The rearrangement uses TRBV5-4 and TRBJ1-5; D not certain. Germline V gene lookup returns CDR1 SGHNT and CDR2 YYREEE (reference sequence). The germline V and J ends were trimmed by 0 bases and 4 bases, with 11 bases remaining between them. This CDR3 spans 15 amino acids.

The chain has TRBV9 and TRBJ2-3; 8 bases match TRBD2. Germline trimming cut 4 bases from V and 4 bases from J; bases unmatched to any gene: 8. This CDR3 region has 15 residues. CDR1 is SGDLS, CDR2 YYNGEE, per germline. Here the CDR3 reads CASSPREGGADTQYF. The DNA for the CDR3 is TGTGCCAGCAGCCCCCGGGAGGGAGGCGCAGATACGCAGTATTTT.

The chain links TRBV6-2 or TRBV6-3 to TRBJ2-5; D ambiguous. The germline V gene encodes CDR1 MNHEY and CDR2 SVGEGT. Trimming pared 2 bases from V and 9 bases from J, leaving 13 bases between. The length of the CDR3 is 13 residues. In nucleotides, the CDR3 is TGTGCCAGCAGTTACCCGGCGACGCAGGCCCAGTACTTC. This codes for CASSYPATQAQYF.

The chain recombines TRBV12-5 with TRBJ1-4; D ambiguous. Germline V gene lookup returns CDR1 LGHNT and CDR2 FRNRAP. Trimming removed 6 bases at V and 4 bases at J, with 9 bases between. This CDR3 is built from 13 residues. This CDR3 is CASGIRLNEKLFF. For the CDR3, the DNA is TGTGCTAGTGGCATCCGGCTTAATGAAAAACTGTTTTTT. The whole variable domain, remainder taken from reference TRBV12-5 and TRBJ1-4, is DARVTQTPRHKVTEMGQEVTMRCQPILGHNTVFWYRQTMMQGLELLAYFRNRAPLDDSGMPKDRFSAEMPDATLATLKIQPSEPRDSAVYFCASGIRLNEKLFFGSGTQLSVL.

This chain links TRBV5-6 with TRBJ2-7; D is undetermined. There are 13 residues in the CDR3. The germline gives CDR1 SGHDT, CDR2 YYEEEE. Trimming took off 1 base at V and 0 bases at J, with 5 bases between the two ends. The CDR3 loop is CASSLQDSYEQYV. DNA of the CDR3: TGTGCCAGCAGCTTGCAGGACTCCTACGAGCAGTACGTC.

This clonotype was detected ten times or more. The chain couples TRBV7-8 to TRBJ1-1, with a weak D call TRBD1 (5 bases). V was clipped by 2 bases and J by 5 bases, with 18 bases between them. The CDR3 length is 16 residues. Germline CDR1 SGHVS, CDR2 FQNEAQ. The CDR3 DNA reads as TGTGCCAGCAGCTTAATGTTGCGAGGGGTGGGAACTGAAGCTTTCTTT. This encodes CASSLMLRGVGTEAFF.

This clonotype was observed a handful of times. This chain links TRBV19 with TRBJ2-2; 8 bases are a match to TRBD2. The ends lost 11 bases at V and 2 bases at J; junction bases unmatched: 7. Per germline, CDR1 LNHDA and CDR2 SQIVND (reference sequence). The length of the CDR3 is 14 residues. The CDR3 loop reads CAAGVAGNTGELFF. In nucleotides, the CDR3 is TGTGCCGCGGGGGTAGCGGGAAACACCGGGGAGCTGTTTTTT.

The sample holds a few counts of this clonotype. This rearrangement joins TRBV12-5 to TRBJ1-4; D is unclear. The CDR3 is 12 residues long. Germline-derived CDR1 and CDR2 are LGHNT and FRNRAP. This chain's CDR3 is CATRLDNEKLFF. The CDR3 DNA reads TGTGCGACAAGGCTTGATAATGAAAAACTGTTTTTT.

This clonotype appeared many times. The CDR3 loop reads CASSPRRGTNEKLFF. For the CDR3, the DNA is TGTGCCAGCAGCCCGCGGAGGGGGACTAATGAAAAACTGTTTTTT. The J gene is TRBJ1-4, the V gene TRBV7-2; a weak D match, TRBD1 (6 bases). Germline lookup yields CDR1 SGHTA and CDR2 FQGNSA. The V end was cut by 5 bases, the J end by 2 bases, with 12 bases between. This CDR3 is built from 15 residues.

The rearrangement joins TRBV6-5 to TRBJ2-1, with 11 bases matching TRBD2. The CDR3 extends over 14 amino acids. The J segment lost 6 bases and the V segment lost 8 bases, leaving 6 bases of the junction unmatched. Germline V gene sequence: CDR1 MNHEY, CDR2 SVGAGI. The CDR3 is CASSRGLAVNEQFF. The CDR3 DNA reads TGTGCCAGCTCTCGGGGACTAGCGGTCAATGAGCAGTTCTTC.

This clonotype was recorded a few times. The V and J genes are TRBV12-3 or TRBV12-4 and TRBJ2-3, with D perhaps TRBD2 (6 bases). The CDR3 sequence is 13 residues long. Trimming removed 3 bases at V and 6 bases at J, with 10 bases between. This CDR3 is CASSFRRADTQYF. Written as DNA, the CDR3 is TGTGCCAGCAGTTTTAGGAGGGCGGATACGCAGTATTTT.